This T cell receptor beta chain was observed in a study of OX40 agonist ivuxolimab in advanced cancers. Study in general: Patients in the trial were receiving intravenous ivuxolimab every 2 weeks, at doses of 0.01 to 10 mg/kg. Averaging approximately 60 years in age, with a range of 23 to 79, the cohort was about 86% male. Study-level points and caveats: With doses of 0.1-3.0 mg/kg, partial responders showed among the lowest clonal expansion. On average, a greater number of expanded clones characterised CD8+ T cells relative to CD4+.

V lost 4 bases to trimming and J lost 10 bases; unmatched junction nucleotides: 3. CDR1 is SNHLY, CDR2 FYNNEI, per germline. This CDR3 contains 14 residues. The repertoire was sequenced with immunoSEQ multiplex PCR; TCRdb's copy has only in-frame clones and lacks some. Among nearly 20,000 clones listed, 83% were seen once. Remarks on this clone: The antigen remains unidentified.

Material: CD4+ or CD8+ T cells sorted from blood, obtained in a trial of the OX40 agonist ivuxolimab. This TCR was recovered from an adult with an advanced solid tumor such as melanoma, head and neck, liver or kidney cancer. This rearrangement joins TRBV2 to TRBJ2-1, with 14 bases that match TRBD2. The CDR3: CASSGTSGRIEQFF. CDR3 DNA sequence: TGTGCCAGCAGTGGGACTAGCGGGAGGATCGAGCAGTTCTTC.